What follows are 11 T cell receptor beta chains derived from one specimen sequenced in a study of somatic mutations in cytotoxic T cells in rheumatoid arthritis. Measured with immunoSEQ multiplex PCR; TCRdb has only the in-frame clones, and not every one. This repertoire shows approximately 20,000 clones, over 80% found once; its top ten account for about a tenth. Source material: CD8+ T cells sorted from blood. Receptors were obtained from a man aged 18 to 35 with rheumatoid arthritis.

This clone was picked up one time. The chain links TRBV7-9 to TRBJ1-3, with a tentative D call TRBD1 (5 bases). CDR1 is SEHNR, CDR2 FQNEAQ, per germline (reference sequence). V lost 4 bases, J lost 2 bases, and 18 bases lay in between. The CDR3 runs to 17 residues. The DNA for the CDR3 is TGTGCCAGCAGCTCCACGGAGGGCAAGGGACCTGGAAACACCATATATTTT. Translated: CASSSTEGKGPGNTIYF. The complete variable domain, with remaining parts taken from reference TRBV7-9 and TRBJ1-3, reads DTGVSQNPRHKITKRGQNVTFRCDPISEHNRLYWYRQTLGQGPEFLTYFQNEAQLEKSRLLSDRFSAERPKGSFSTLEIQRTEQGDSAMYLCASSSTEGKGPGNTIYFGEGSWLTVV.

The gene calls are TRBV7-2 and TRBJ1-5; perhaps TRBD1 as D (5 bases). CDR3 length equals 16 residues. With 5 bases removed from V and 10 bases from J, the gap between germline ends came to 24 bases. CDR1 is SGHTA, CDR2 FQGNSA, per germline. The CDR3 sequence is CASSPTLGTGWNPQHF. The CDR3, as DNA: TGTGCCAGCAGCCCCACGCTCGGGACTGGCTGGAATCCCCAGCATTTT.

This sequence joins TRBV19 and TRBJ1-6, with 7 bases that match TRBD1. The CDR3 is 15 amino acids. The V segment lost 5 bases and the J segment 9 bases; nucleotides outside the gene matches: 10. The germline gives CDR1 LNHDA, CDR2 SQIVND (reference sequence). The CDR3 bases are TGTGCCAGTAGTTTCGCTCCAGGGGGGAGTTCACCCCTCCACTTT. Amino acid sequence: CASSFAPGGSSPLHF.

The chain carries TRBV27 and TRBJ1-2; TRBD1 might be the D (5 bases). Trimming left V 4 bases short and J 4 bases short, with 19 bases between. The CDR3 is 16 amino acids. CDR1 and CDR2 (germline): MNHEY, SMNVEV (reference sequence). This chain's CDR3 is CASSSEMGTAGYGYTF. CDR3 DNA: TGTGCCAGCAGTTCCGAGATGGGGACGGCCGGCTATGGCTACACCTTC.

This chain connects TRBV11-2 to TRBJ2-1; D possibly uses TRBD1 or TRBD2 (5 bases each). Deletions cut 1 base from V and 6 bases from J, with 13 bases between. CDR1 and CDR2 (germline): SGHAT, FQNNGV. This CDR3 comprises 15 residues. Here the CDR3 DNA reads TGTGCCAGCAGCTTAGGGTCGGGGCTCGGCAATGAGCAGTTCTTC. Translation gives CASSLGSGLGNEQFF. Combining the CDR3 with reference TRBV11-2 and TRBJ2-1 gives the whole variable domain EAGVAQSPRYKIIEKRQSVAFWCNPISGHATLYWYQQILGQGPKLLIQFQNNGVVDDSQLPKDRFSAERLKGVDSTLKIQPAKLEDSAVYLCASSLGSGLGNEQFFGPGTRLTVL.

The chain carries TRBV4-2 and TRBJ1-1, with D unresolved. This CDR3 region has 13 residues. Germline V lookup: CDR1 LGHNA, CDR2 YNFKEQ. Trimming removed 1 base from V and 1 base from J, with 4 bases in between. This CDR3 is CASSQVENTEAFF. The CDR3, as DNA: TGTGCCAGCAGCCAAGTGGAGAACACTGAAGCTTTCTTT.

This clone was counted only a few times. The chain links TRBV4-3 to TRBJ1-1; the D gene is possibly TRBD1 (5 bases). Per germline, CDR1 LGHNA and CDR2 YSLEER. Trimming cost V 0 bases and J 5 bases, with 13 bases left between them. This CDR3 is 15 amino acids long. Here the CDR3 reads CASSQEYGRGTEAFF. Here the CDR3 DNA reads TGCGCCAGCAGCCAAGAATATGGAAGGGGAACTGAAGCTTTCTTT.

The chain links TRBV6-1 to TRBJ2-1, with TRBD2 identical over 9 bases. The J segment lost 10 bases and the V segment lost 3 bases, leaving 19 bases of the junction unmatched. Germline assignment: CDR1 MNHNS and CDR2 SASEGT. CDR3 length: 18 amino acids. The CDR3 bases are TGTGCCAGCAGTGACCCCGAGGGATCCGCGGGGGGGCCTCGAGAGCAGTTCTTC. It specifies CASSDPEGSAGGPREQFF.

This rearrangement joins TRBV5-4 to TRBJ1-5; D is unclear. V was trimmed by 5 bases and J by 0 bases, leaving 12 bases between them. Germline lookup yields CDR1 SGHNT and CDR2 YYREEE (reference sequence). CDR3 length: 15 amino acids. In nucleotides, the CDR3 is TGTGCCAGCAGATTTCATACACATAGCAATCAGCCCCAGCATTTT. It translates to CASRFHTHSNQPQHF.

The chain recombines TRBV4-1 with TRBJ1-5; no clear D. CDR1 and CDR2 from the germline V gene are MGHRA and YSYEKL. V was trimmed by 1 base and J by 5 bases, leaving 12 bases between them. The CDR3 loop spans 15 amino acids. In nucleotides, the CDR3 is TGCGCCAGCAGCCAAGCCTTCTCGGCACATCAGCCCCAGCATTTT. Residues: CASSQAFSAHQPQHF.

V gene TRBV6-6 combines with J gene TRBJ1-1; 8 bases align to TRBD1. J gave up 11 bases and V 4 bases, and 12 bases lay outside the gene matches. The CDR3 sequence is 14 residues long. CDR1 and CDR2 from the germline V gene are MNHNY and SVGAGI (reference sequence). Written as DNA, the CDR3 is TGTGCCAGCAGTTCAGGACAGGGACGTTTAGCGGCTTTCTTT. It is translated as CASSSGQGRLAAFF.